This TCR beta chain emerged from a study of T cell responses to AZD1222 COVID-19 vaccine. Investigators merged groups given second doses at roughly 4 or roughly 12 weeks. Whole-study results and caveats: Vaccination with two AZD1222 doses was followed by a rise in Spike-specific TCR breadth and depth. The donors showed a predominance of white British ancestry and of females, with possible underestimation of clonal diversity.

As to this clone: Its antigen is unknown.

Germline V CDR1 and CDR2: LGHDT, YNNKEL (reference sequence). With V trimmed by 7 bases and J by 7 bases, 11 bases remained unmatched. CDR3 length: 15 residues. Sequencing was performed with immunoSEQ multiplex PCR; in TCRdb, only in-frame clones are kept and a portion is missing. The sample includes more than 70,000 clones, over 75% seen only once; the top ten take over 3%. The receptor was isolated from an adult who received the AZD1222 COVID-19 vaccine. The chain employs TRBV3-1 (or the pseudogene TRBV3-2) and TRBJ2-7, with 12 positions matching TRBD1. Here the sequenced sample was peripheral blood, taken 28 days after the second AZD1222 dose. CDR3: CASTHLGQGAGEQYF. The CDR3 nucleotides read TGTGCCAGCACCCACCTGGGACAGGGGGCCGGTGAGCAGTACTTC.